This paragraph reports one TCR beta chain. The table lists this clone with many counts. Its specific antigen is unknown. Sequencing ends 3 residues short of the CDR3 end; the germline J gene provides the rest. Both CVID patients and healthy controls were predominantly of Caucasian heritage. From each donor, roughly 4.5 to 8 ml of heparinized peripheral whole blood was collected. TCRbeta CDR3 repertoires were sequenced from genomic DNA of adults with common variable immune deficiency (CVID) and healthy adult controls. The control group comprised approximately 22 healthy adult volunteers, roughly twelve female and 10 or so male, aged roughly 20 to 75 years with a mean age of roughly 35. Diluted blood was density-centrifuged over Hypaque 1077 or Ficoll-Paque to isolate peripheral blood mononuclear cells. Genomic DNA was obtained from unsorted mononuclear cells through either Qiagen column purification or a centrifugation-based method.

V loses 5 bases of germline sequence and J loses 4 bases, and the interval between the two ends is 14 bases. CDR1 and CDR2 are drawn from the germline V gene (reference sequence): LNHDA, SQIVND. Reading from cysteine to phenylalanine, the CDR3 counts 14 amino acids. Of the CDR3's DNA, 33 bases were read; they are in frame from base 1. This record comes from a study of T cell clonality in common variable immunodeficiency (dated by TCRdb to the mid-2010s). The paper as a whole reports these results and caveats: Differences among patients in the CVID cohort limited the correlations between repertoire features and clinical complications. The authors noted that sequencing repertoires of T cell subpopulations would be needed to clarify what caused the increased clonality in CVID. CVID TCRbeta sequences were reported to have fewer deletions and N-nucleotide insertions and to lack highly modified clones with 13 or more V deletions. Healthy controls shared more TCRbeta clones with each other than CVID subjects shared among themselves (p < 0.0001). Even though DNA input was equal, the average per sample came to some 82,000 unique sequences for controls compared with about 31,547 for CVID samples. TCRbeta clonality was higher in CVID subjects than in healthy controls (t-test p = 0.018), and the increase was most characteristic of about a third of subjects.

CVID samples and control samples contributed equivalent amounts of genomic DNA as sequencing input. For every sample, a 60 bp segment covering the rearranged TCRbeta CDR3 region was amplified and then sequenced. The immunoSEQ assay, a bias-corrected multiplex PCR combined with high-throughput sequencing, was used to amplify TCRbeta. The original methods were these. Every unique nucleotide sequence was considered a clone and was annotated with V, D and J genes, copy number and frequency. Sequences were labeled productive if in frame, and non-productive if out of frame or containing stop codons. As previously described, clonality was calculated on the basis of Shannon's entropy. Mean CDR3 Kyte-Doolittle hydropathy was derived from the predicted amino acid sequences of productive clones. Using the R hclust function, scaled V gene usage was clustered hierarchically with Manhattan distance and complete linkage. Sharing of clones by CDR3 amino acid sequence was evaluated through resampling of 12 repertoires per group over 100 rounds. Repertoires were searched for 70 published EBV-specific and 200 to 300 published CMV-specific TCRbeta sequences. Analysis left out two CVID samples that produced under 10,000 sequences, so 35 to 50 CVID repertoires remained. The clones in this table, taken by TCRdb from immuneACCESS, are in-frame only. Not every clone is retained; where verified, under half of the shortfall comes from an unresolved V gene, and the cause of the rest is unknown. V and J calls and clone size follow that table, whereas D and trimming were derived from the DNA. The table puts under 45,000 clones in this sample, none counted just once. The ten largest make up 3% to 4.5% of the sample.

The chain joins TRBV19 to TRBJ1-1; the D gene is unclear. The sample consisted of peripheral blood mononuclear cells. The TCR was taken from a person between 18 and 75 years old in good health. CDR3 DNA, as far as it was read: TGTGCCAGTAGTCCCGCCCCGGGGAGCACTGAA. This encodes CASSPAPGSTE. From start to end, the CDR3 is CASSPAPGSTEAFF. Extended through the reference TRBV19 and TRBJ1-1 proteins, this CDR3 yields the full variable domain: DGGITQSPKYLFRKEGQNVTLSCEQNLNHDAMYWYRQDPGQGLRLIYYSQIVNDFQKGDIAEGYSVSREKKESFPLTVTSAQKNPTAFYLCASSPAPGSTEAFFGQGTRLTVV.